The next 10 T cell receptor beta chains were all read from a single sample in a study of technical replicates of blood from a few donors. TCRdb's table, derived via immunoSEQ multiplex PCR, lists solely in-frame clones and lacks some. The sample lists over 50,000 clones, about 87% occurring once. Sequences were obtained from PBMCs. The receptors here all came from a human donor in good health. Some clones in this sample may be carry-over from other donors' samples.

This clone was counted once. The chain has TRBV7-2 and TRBJ2-7, with 7 positions matching TRBD2. Germline V gene lookup returns CDR1 SGHTA and CDR2 FQGNSA. The CDR3 is 15 residues long. With V trimmed by 2 bases and J by 0 bases, 4 bases remained unmatched. The CDR3 here is CASSLWEGLSYEQYF. The CDR3 region has the DNA TGTGCCAGCAGCTTATGGGAGGGACTCTCCTACGAGCAGTACTTC.

CDR3 region: CAWSLGGRGYTF. The CDR3 nucleotides are TGTGCCTGGAGTCTTGGGGGCCGAGGCTACACCTTC. The rearrangement joins TRBV30 to TRBJ1-2, with TRBD1 as a possible D gene (6 bases). Per the germline V gene, CDR1 is GTSNPN and CDR2 is SVGIG (reference sequence). CDR3 length: 12 residues. With 2 bases removed from V and 8 bases from J, the gap between germline ends came to 12 bases.

J is TRBJ1-2 and V is TRBV7-3; 7 nucleotides agree with TRBD1. The germline V gene has CDR1 SGHTA and CDR2 FQGTGA. After removal of 5 bases from V and 9 bases from J, the junction contained 9 bases not matched to a gene. This CDR3 has 13 amino acids. CDR3 residues: CASSPRDRSCYTF. The CDR3 nucleotides read TGTGCCAGCAGCCCCCGGGACAGATCATGCTACACCTTC.

The V and J genes are TRBV2 and TRBJ2-6; D remains unclear. The CDR3 is 15 residues long. Germline CDR1 SNHLY, CDR2 FYNNEI. V shed 3 bases and J shed 0 bases, with 6 bases lying between them. The CDR3 loop reads CASSDISSGANVLTF. The CDR3 DNA follows: TGTGCCAGCAGTGATATTAGCTCTGGGGCCAACGTCCTGACTTTC. Full variable domain (outside the CDR3, taken from reference TRBV2 and TRBJ2-6): EPEVTQTPSHQVTQMGQEVILRCVPISNHLYFYWYRQILGQKVEFLVSFYNNEISEKSEIFDDQFSVERPDGSNFTLKIRSTKLEDSAMYFCASSDISSGANVLTFGAGSRLTVL.

This rearrangement joins TRBV9 to TRBJ2-3; 8 nucleotides match TRBD2. V dropped 6 bases and J dropped 5; count of bases not matched to a gene: 17. CDR1 is SGDLS, CDR2 YYNGEE, per germline. The CDR3 runs to 17 residues. The CDR3 region is CASNQARLAGSVDTQYF. CDR3 bases: TGTGCCAGCAACCAAGCCCGGCTAGCGGGTTCTGTAGATACGCAGTATTTT.

The V call is TRBV2, the J call TRBJ1-2; 7 nucleotides align to TRBD1. V was pared by 4 bases and J by 6 bases, with 2 bases of the junction left unmatched. The CDR3 runs to 12 residues. Germline V gene sequence: CDR1 SNHLY, CDR2 FYNNEI. The CDR3 sequence is CASSGGGNGYTF. The CDR3 DNA reads as TGTGCCAGCAGTGGAGGGGGCAATGGCTACACCTTC.

V is TRBV7-8 and J is TRBJ2-7, with a tentative D call TRBD1 (6 bases). CDR1 and CDR2 (germline): SGHVS, FQNEAQ. V was pared by 3 bases and J by 5 bases, with 11 bases between. This CDR3 is built from 13 residues. The CDR3 protein is CASSFPGVDEQYF. CDR3 bases: TGTGCCAGCAGCTTTCCAGGGGTGGACGAGCAGTACTTC.

The rearrangement joins TRBV5-1 to TRBJ2-2; 7 bases match TRBD1. CDR1 is SGHRS, CDR2 YFSETQ, per germline. The V gene end was trimmed by 4 bases and the J gene end by 4 bases; junction bases not matched to a gene: 4. This CDR3 is 14 amino acids long. CDR3 bases: TGCGCCAGCAGCCGACAGGGAACCACCGGGGAGCTGTTTTTT. Translating gives CASSRQGTTGELFF.

This clone was seen a single time. The V gene is TRBV6-9, the J gene TRBJ1-2; 7 nucleotides match TRBD1. Germline-derived CDR1 and CDR2 are MNHGY and SVAAGI. Germline trimming cut 2 bases from V and 6 bases from J; bases unmatched to any gene: 6. The CDR3 covers 14 residues. The chain's CDR3 is CASSYTKGGHGYTF. In DNA form, the CDR3 reads TGTGCCAGCAGTTATACTAAAGGGGGCCATGGCTACACCTTC.

The rearrangement uses TRBV7-8 and TRBJ1-2; no clear D. Trimming removed 1 base at V and 4 bases at J, with 13 bases between. The CDR3 contains 15 residues. Germline V gives CDR1 SGHVS, CDR2 FQNEAQ. DNA of the CDR3: TGTGCCAGCAGCTTAGGGCAGGAACGTAGCTATGGCTACACCTTC. As protein: CASSLGQERSYGYTF.